This TCR beta chain comes out of a study of cytomegalovirus exposure and HLA in healthy donors. Study-wide points: Most TCR sequences were rare, but some public TCRs occurred in many donors. Later on, an analysis showed TCR association rates differing by HLA locus, with DRB1 the most and HLA-C the fewest. Earlier analysis looked at TCR beta V segments, and most were productive about 87% or about 30% of the time. Later on, a genetic analysis was performed. It linked a missense variant in DCLRE1C with V- and J-gene trimming of TCR beta.

A word on this clone: Its specificity is not known.

J was trimmed by 2 bases and V by 0 bases; bases with no gene match: 7. From germline, CDR1 is SGHRS and CDR2 YFSETQ. The CDR3 has 16 amino acids. PCR was performed using 60 Vbeta and 13 Jbeta primers. Profiling relied on immunoSEQ multiplex PCR, and the TCRdb table lists in-frame clones only, not all of them. The table lists around 150,000 clones, 70% to 80% of them singletons. This chain links TRBV5-1 with TRBJ2-5; 7 bases are a match to TRBD2. The sequenced material came from PBMCs. The source is a man aged 35 to 55 in good health and CMV-seropositive. CDR3 sequence reads: CASSLDGGRLQETQYF. The CDR3 nucleotides are TGCGCCAGCAGCTTGGATGGCGGGAGACTTCAAGAGACCCAGTACTTC.